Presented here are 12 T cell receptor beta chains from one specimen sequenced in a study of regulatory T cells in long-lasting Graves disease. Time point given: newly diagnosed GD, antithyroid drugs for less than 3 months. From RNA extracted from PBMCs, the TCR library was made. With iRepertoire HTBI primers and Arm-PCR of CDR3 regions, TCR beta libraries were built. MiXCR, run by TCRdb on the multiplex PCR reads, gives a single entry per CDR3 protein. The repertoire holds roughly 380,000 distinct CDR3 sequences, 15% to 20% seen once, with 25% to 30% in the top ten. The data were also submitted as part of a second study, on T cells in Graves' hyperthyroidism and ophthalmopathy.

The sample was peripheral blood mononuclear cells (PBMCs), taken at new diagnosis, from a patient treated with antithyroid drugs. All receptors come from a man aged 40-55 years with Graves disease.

The CDR3 protein is CASIGPGTEAFF. DNA of the CDR3: TGTGCCAGTATTGGGCCAGGGACTGAAGCTTTCTTT. The genes are TRBV19 and TRBJ1-1; maybe TRBD1 (5 bases). V was trimmed by 7 bases and J by 5 bases, leaving 11 bases between them. This CDR3 has 12 residues. Germline V gene lookup returns CDR1 LNHDA and CDR2 SQIVND (reference sequence).

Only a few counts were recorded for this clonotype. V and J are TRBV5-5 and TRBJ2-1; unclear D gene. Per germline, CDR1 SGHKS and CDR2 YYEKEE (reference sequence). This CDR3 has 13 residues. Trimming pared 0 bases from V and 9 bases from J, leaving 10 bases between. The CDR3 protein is CASSLGVGGEQFF. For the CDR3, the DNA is TGTGCCAGCAGCTTGGGGGTAGGCGGTGAGCAGTTCTTC.

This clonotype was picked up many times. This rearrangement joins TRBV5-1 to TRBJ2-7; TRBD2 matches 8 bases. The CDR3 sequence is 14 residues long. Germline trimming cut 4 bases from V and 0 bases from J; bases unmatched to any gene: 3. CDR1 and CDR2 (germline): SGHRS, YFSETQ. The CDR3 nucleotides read TGCGCCAGCAGCGAAGCGGGGGTCTCCTACGAGCAGTACTTC. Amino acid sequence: CASSEAGVSYEQYF.

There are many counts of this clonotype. The CDR3 nucleotides are TGTGCCAGCAGCATACCGGGGCCCGTCTCCGAGCAGTACTTC. As protein: CASSIPGPVSEQYF. The rearrangement links TRBV28 to TRBJ2-7, with D possibly called TRBD1 or TRBD2 (5 bases each). The CDR3 runs 14 residues. CDR1 MDHEN and CDR2 SYDVKM come from the germline V gene. Trimming took off 6 bases at V and 6 bases at J, with 18 bases between the two ends.

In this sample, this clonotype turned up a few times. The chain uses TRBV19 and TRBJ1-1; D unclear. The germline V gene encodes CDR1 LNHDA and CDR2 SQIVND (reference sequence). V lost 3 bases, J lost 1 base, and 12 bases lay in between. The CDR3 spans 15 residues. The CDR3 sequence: CASSIRVGWNTEAFF. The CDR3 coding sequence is TGTGCCAGTAGTATTAGGGTGGGGTGGAACACTGAAGCTTTCTTT.

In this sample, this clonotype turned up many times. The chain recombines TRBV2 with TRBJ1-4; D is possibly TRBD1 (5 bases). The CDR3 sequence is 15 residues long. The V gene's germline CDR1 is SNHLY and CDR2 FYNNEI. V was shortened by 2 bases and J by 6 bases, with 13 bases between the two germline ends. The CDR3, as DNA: TGTGCCAGCAGTGAAATCCATTGGGGGGATGAAAAACTGTTTTTT. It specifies CASSEIHWGDEKLFF. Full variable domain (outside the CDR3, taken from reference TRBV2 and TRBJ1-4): EPEVTQTPSHQVTQMGQEVILRCVPISNHLYFYWYRQILGQKVEFLVSFYNNEISEKSEIFDDQFSVERPDGSNFTLKIRSTKLEDSAMYFCASSEIHWGDEKLFFGSGTQLSVL.

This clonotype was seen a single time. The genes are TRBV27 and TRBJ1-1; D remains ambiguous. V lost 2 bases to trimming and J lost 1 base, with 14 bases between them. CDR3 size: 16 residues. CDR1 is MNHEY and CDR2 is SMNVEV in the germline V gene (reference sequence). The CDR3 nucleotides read TGTGCCAGCAGTTTAAGTTTCTCCTTCAGGAACACTGAAGCTTTCTTT. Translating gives CASSLSFSFRNTEAFF.

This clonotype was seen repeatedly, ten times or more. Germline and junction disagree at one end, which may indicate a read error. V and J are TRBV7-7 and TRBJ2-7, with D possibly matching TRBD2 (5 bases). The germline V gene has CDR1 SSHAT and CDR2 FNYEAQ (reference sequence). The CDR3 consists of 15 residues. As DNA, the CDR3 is TGTGCTAGCAGCCCCGACTACACGACCTTCTACGAGCAGTACTTC. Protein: CASSPDYTTFYEQYF.

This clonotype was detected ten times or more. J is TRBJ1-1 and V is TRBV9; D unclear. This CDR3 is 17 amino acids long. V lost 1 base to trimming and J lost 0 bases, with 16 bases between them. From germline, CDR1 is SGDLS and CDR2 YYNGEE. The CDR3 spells CASSVSKDGRMNTEAFF. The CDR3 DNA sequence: TGTGCCAGCAGCGTAAGTAAGGACGGCAGAATGAACACTGAAGCTTTCTTT.

The CDR3 DNA follows: TGTGCCAGCAGCCGACGGGGGACTAGCGGGGGGGCCGAGACCCAGTACTTC. Translating it yields CASSRRGTSGGAETQYF. The V call is TRBV3-1, the J call TRBJ2-5; 16 nucleotides line up with TRBD2. The CDR3 is made up of 17 amino acids. V lost 4 bases, J lost 5 bases, and 7 bases stayed unmatched. CDR1 is LGHDT, CDR2 YNNKEL, per germline (reference sequence).

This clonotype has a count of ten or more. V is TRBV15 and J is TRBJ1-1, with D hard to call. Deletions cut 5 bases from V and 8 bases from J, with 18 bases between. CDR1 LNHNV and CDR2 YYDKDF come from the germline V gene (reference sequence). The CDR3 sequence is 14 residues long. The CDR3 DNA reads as TGTGCCACCAGCTTGATCGGACGGGGAGAGGAAGCTTTCTTT. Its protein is CATSLIGRGEEAFF.

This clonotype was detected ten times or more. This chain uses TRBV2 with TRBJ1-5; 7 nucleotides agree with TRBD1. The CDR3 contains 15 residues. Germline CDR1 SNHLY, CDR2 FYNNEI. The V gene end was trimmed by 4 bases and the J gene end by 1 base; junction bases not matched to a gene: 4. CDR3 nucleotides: TGTGCCAGCAGTGTGACAGGGAGGAGCAATCAGCCCCAGCATTTT. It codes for CASSVTGRSNQPQHF.